One sample yielded the 23 T cell receptor beta chains listed below, sequenced in a study of tumor and adjacent non-tumor tissue in lung cancer (dated by TCRdb to the late 2010s). The method behind the library was multiplex PCR. TCRdb records Illumina HiSeq 2500 as the sequencer. TCRbeta libraries were built by three rounds of nested PCR using primers (Table S4), following protocols modified from ARM-PCR. The raw public reads went through TCRdb reprocessing: fastp at Q25, MiXCR clone calling, in-frame beta chains kept. One record per CDR3 amino acid sequence lists the most common genes and DNA. This sample has roughly 74,000 distinct CDR3 sequences in its table, and just over 75% of those were observed once. The ten largest clones capture around 38% of the sample. RNA was isolated from bulk unsorted tissue, and RNA quality was assessed with a NanoDrop ND-1000 and an Agilent 2100. For the normal lung samples, distant non-tumor tissue was collected more than 3 cm away from the tumor edge.

Sequenced material: distant non-tumor lung tissue. All receptors come from a man between 65 and 85 years old with non-small cell lung cancer.

Concerning this clonotype itself: The junction differs from germline at one of its ends, possibly a read error. The gene calls are TRBV5-1 and TRBJ2-3; D is uncertain. Germline V CDR1 and CDR2: SGHRS, YFSETQ. The CDR3 totals 11 residues. CDR3 DNA sequence: TGCGCGAGTGCCGAAGAGGATAAGCAGTATTTT. This sequence encodes CASAEEDKQYF.

With regard to this clonotype: Relative to the germline gene, one junction end is altered; a read error may explain this. V is TRBV5-4 and J is TRBJ1-6; 11 positions match TRBD1. The CDR3 is 17 residues long. CDR1 is SGHNT, CDR2 YYREEE, per germline (reference sequence). The CDR3 nucleotides read TGTGCCAGCAGCATTGGGACAGGGGGAGGGATTAATTCATCCCTCCACTTT. Translated, it gives CASSIGTGGGINSSLHF.

As concerns this clonotype: A much more abundant neighbour one base away suggests this may be a read error. The chain combines TRBV11-2 with TRBJ1-6; D is possibly TRBD1 (5 bases). Germline lookup yields CDR1 SGHAT and CDR2 FQNNGV. CDR3 length: 18 amino acids. The CDR3 DNA reads TGTGCCAGCAGTTCGGCCGGGACGGCGAGCTCCTATAGTTCACCCCTCCACTTT. This codes for CASSSAGTASSYSSPLHF.

The chain combines TRBV12-3 or TRBV12-4 with TRBJ2-2, with D possibly TRBD2 on 5 matching bases. Between the trimmed V and J ends, which lost 3 bases and 5 bases, there was a span of 16 bases. CDR3 length equals 16 residues. The CDR3 reads CASSFIARGLTGELFF. The DNA of the CDR3 is TGTGCCAGCAGTTTCATAGCGCGAGGCTTAACCGGGGAGCTGTTTTTT.

A remark on this clonotype: The junction differs from germline at one of its ends, possibly a read error. The chain couples TRBV11-2 to TRBJ2-2, with 7 bases identical to TRBD1. This CDR3 spans 16 amino acids. Germline-derived CDR1 and CDR2 are SGHAT and FQNNGV. Here the CDR3 reads CANRLVGTGVTGELFF. The DNA for the CDR3 is TGTGCCAACAGGTTAGTGGGCACAGGGGTTACCGGGGAACTGTTTTTT. Drawing the rest from reference TRBV11-2 and TRBJ2-2, the complete variable domain is EAGVAQSPRYKIIEKRQSVAFWCNPISGHATLYWYQQILGQGPKLLIQFQNNGVVDDSQLPKDRFSAERLKGVDSTLKIQPAKLEDSAVYLCANRLVGTGVTGELFFGEGSRLTVL.

About this clonotype: A much larger clone is a single base away; this may be a read error. The chain employs TRBV21-1 and TRBJ2-7; the listed D gene, TRBD1, was not tested against the DNA. TRBV21-1 is classified as a pseudogene. The CDR3 runs to 13 residues. This CDR3 reads CASPLLRTYDQYF. In DNA, the CDR3 is TGTGCCAGCCCCCTTCTTAGAACCTACGACCAGTACTTC.

With respect to this clonotype: Compared with germline, one end of the junction differs, possibly owing to a read error. The chain employs TRBV6-5 and TRBJ1-3; D gene uncertain. Looked up from germline, CDR1 is MNHEY and CDR2 is SVGAGI. This CDR3 has 14 residues. CDR3 sequence: CASSYRKSGNTTYF. The CDR3 bases are TGTGCCAGCAGTTACAGGAAGTCTGGAAACACCACATATTTT.

On this clonotype: Its ends do not fully match the called genes, so a read error is possible. V and J are TRBV29-1 and TRBJ1-2; D ambiguous. Germline V CDR1 and CDR2: SQVTM, ANQGSEA. The CDR3 has 15 amino acids. CDR3 sequence reads: CSVGRVADPDYGYSF. For the CDR3, the DNA is TGCAGCGTTGGGAGGGTGGCGGACCCAGACTATGGTTACTCCTTC.

This chain joins TRBV6-1 and TRBJ2-6, with TRBD1 matching over 7 bases. CDR3 length: 14 amino acids. The V gene end was trimmed by 7 bases and the J gene end by 5 bases; junction bases not matched to a gene: 5. Germline CDR1 is MNHNS and CDR2 is SASEGT. In DNA form, the CDR3 reads TGTGCCAGCAATGAGGGGGCATGGGCCAACGTCCTGACTTTC. Residues: CASNEGAWANVLTF.

Regarding this clonotype: At one end, the junction sequence differs from germline, possibly due to a read error. The chain has TRBV5-1 and TRBJ2-1; 8 bases match TRBD1. CDR1 and CDR2 (germline): SGHRS, YFSETQ. The CDR3 length is 14 residues. CDR3 loop: CASSGGQALNEEFF. DNA for the CDR3: TGCGCCAGCAGCGGGGGACAGGCTTTGAATGAGGAGTTCTTC.

This clonotype came up once. At one of its ends the junction is not consistent with the germline gene, which may arise from a read error. The chain combines TRBV29-1 with TRBJ2-1; the D gene is possibly TRBD1 (6 bases). The CDR3 totals 15 residues. Germline lookup yields CDR1 SQVTM and CDR2 ANQGSEA. The CDR3 reads CSVGWGRNSYNEQFF. The CDR3 DNA is TGCAGCGTTGGGTGGGGGCGAAACTCCTACAATGAACAGTTCTTC.

The chain is built from TRBV7-3 and TRBJ2-1; unclear D gene. The length of the CDR3 is 14 residues. The V gene's germline CDR1 is SGHTA and CDR2 FQGTGA. The V and J ends lost 5 bases and 5 bases respectively, with 13 bases between them. This chain's CDR3 is CASSPGARHNEQFF. As DNA, the CDR3 is TGTGCCAGCAGCCCAGGAGCGCGTCACAATGAGCAGTTCTTC.

There are many counts of this clonotype. This chain joins TRBV4-1 and TRBJ2-7, with 7 bases aligning to TRBD2. CDR1 is MGHRA, CDR2 YSYEKL, per germline. This CDR3 has 17 residues. V dropped 2 bases and J dropped 2; count of bases not matched to a gene: 12. The CDR3 region has the DNA TGCGCCAGCAGCCAACCGATGGGGGGAGGGTTTACCTACGAGCAGTACTTC. It specifies CASSQPMGGGFTYEQYF.

In the case of this clonotype: The junction departs from germline at one end; a sequencing error may be responsible. CDR3 sequence: CASNFGTSVHYGYNF. As DNA, the CDR3 is TGTGCCAGCAACTTCGGGACTTCAGTTCACTATGGCTACAACTTC. The V call is TRBV5-6, the J call TRBJ1-2; tentative D call: TRBD1 (5 bases). The CDR3 runs to 15 residues. Germline-derived CDR1 and CDR2 are SGHDT and YYEEEE.

This clonotype is a singleton in its sample. V usage is TRBV20-1 and J usage is TRBJ1-1; D is uncertain. The CDR3 contains 12 residues. The germline gives CDR1 DFQATT, CDR2 SNEGSKA (reference sequence). Trimming cost V 3 bases and J 7 bases, with 12 bases left between them. The CDR3 sequence: CSASKVYDEAFF. In DNA form, the CDR3 reads TGCAGTGCTAGCAAGGTTTACGATGAAGCTTTCTTT.

This clonotype occurred once. The V gene is TRBV12-3 or TRBV12-4, the J gene TRBJ2-4; tentative D call: TRBD1 (5 bases). There are 15 residues in the CDR3. The V end was cut by 11 bases, the J end by 6 bases, with 23 bases between. The CDR3 coding sequence is TGTGCCCGCAATTCAACCGACAGCTCATCAAACATTCAGTACTTC. Translated: CARNSTDSSSNIQYF.

Remarks on this clonotype: A read error may be the cause here, since a much bigger clone is one base away. The rearrangement links TRBV20-1 to TRBJ2-5; D might be TRBD1 (5 bases). In germline, CDR1 is DFQATT, CDR2 SNEGSKA (reference sequence). The CDR3 is 15 residues long. Here the CDR3 reads CNASVSRQRQGTQYF. In DNA, the CDR3 is TGCAATGCTTCAGTTAGCCGACAGCGACAAGGGACCCAGTACTTC.

On this clonotype itself: An end of the junction does not agree with germline; a read error may underlie this. This rearrangement joins TRBV4-3 to TRBJ2-2; D might be TRBD1 or TRBD2, each matching 6 bases. The CDR3 runs 17 residues. Germline V gene lookup returns CDR1 LGHNA and CDR2 YSLEER. This CDR3 reads CATSQEGGLQNTGELFF. CDR3 bases: TGCGCCACCAGCCAAGAGGGGGGACTGCAGAACACAGGGGAGCTGTTTTTT.

About this clonotype itself: One end of the junction is discordant with germline, which a read error may explain. The chain is built from TRBV4-2 and TRBJ2-3; TRBD2 matches 11 bases. The CDR3 loop spans 16 amino acids. Germline lookup yields CDR1 LGHNA and CDR2 YNFKEQ. This chain's CDR3 is CASSQVSGGVQDTQYF. In DNA, the CDR3 is TGTGCCAGCAGCCAGGTTAGCGGGGGGGTCCAAGATACTCAGTATTTT.

For this clonotype: This is likely a read error, given that the CDR3 carries no conserved phenylalanine or tryptophan at its end. The chain links TRBV29-1 to TRBJ2-1, with a weak D call TRBD2 (5 bases). Germline V gene lookup returns CDR1 SQVTM and CDR2 ANQGSEA. This CDR3 region has 13 residues. CDR3 in amino acids: CSVEDEINNEQFY. The CDR3 DNA reads TGTAGCGTTGAGGATGAGATAAACAATGAGCAGTTCTAC.

With respect to this clonotype: Mismatch with germline at one junction end may stem from a read error. The V gene is TRBV29-1, the J gene TRBJ2-3, with 9 bases that match TRBD1. Germline V gene lookup returns CDR1 SQVTM and CDR2 ANQGSEA. The CDR3 length is 17 residues. For the CDR3, the DNA is TGCAGCTTACTCTCATATGTGACAGGGGGGGACAAAGATAAGCAGTATTTT. It specifies CSLLSYVTGGDKDKQYF.

This clonotype was counted only a few times. A read error may explain this, as a much larger clone is one base away. The rearrangement joins TRBV6-1 to TRBJ1-1, with 10 bases fitting TRBD1. V gave up 4 bases and J gave up 4 bases; unmatched junction bases: 9. This CDR3 is 16 amino acids long. Germline-derived CDR1 and CDR2 are MNHNS and SASEGT. The CDR3 nucleotides read TGTGCCAGCAGTGGAAGTTCCGGGACAGGGGCCACTGAAGCTTTCTTT. The encoded protein is CASSGSSGTGATEAFF.

Points on this clonotype: The CDR3 carries no conserved terminal phenylalanine or tryptophan, so it likely arises from a read error. The limits of the CDR3 on the DNA are not certain, so only TCRdb's listed CDR3 is given. This chain uses TRBV11-2 with TRBJ2-3; the listed D gene, TRBD2, was not tested against the DNA. Termini included, the CDR3 measures 17 amino acids. Germline V CDR1 and CDR2: SGHAT, FQNNGV. The CDR3 region is CASNPRLAGGHRDTLYY.